Shown below are 19 T cell receptor beta chains from a single sample sequenced in a study of blood T cells in healthy people across ages. A sample-barcoded 5' primer and a J-beta primer mix were used in a second PCR of roughly 7 to 12 cycles. A single record per CDR3 protein comes from TCRdb applying MiXCR to the 5' RACE reads. The table has about 1.7 million distinct CDR3 sequences, roughly 30% seen once. Sequencing input: blood. The source of these receptors is a woman aged 25 to 45 in good health.

The chain is built from TRBV6-6 and TRBJ2-1; 8 bases align to TRBD2. This CDR3 region has 13 residues. From germline, CDR1 is MNHNY and CDR2 SVGAGI (reference sequence). Trimming cost V 8 bases and J 6 bases; bases outside gene matches: 6. The CDR3 DNA reads as TGTGCCAGCGTGCCGGGGGGGGGCAATGAGCAGTTCTTC. It is translated as CASVPGGGNEQFF.

This clonotype was detected a few times. This chain connects TRBV10-2 to TRBJ2-7, with D tentatively TRBD1 or TRBD2 (5 bases each). Between the trimmed V and J ends, which lost 2 bases and 4 bases, there was a span of 15 bases. The CDR3 runs 15 residues. Germline CDR1 WSHSY, CDR2 SAAADI. CDR3: CASSEPLGPSYEQYF. For the CDR3, the DNA is TGCGCCAGCAGTGAGCCATTGGGACCTTCTTACGAGCAGTACTTC.

This chain connects TRBV5-1 to TRBJ2-5, with D maybe TRBD2 (5 bases). The CDR3 is 14 amino acids. Per germline, CDR1 SGHRS and CDR2 YFSETQ. Trimming left V 4 bases short and J 2 bases short, with 12 bases between. This CDR3 reads CASSQGPGQETQYF. For the CDR3, the DNA is TGCGCCAGCAGCCAAGGACCGGGGCAAGAGACCCAGTACTTC.

In its sample, this clonotype was seen a few times. The chain's CDR3 is CASSTFDRVSYNSPLHF. The CDR3 nucleotides are TGTGCCAGCAGTACCTTCGACAGGGTCTCCTATAATTCACCCCTCCACTTT. V gene TRBV27 combines with J gene TRBJ1-6, with 7 bases identical to TRBD1. Germline CDR1 is MNHEY and CDR2 is SMNVEV (reference sequence). There are 17 residues in the CDR3. The V segment lost 5 bases and the J segment 0 bases; nucleotides outside the gene matches: 7.

This clonotype was counted only a few times. V and J are TRBV9 and TRBJ2-3; 11 positions agree with TRBD2. The ends lost 3 bases at V and 0 bases at J; junction bases unmatched: 6. Germline assignment: CDR1 SGDLS and CDR2 YYNGEE. The CDR3 extends over 17 amino acids. The CDR3 protein is CASSAGRTSGSTDTQYF. CDR3 sequence (DNA): TGTGCCAGCAGCGCGGGACGGACTAGCGGGAGCACAGATACGCAGTATTTT.

Many counts were recorded for this clonotype. J is TRBJ1-5 and V is TRBV12-3 or TRBV12-4; D gene uncertain. The CDR3 is 12 residues long. The V end lost 6 bases, the J end lost 5 bases, and 8 bases lay between the germline ends. DNA for the CDR3: TGTGCCAGCAGCTTCCCGGATCAGCCCCAGCATTTT. It specifies CASSFPDQPQHF.

This clonotype has a count of ten or more. The V call is TRBV20-1, the J call TRBJ2-1; 8 nucleotides match TRBD1. V lost 0 bases, J lost 3 bases, and 4 bases stayed unmatched. The CDR3 extends over 15 amino acids. Germline V lookup: CDR1 DFQATT, CDR2 SNEGSKA (reference sequence). Written as DNA, the CDR3 is TGCAGTGCTAGAGATCGGGGACAGGTCTACAATGAGCAGTTCTTC. Protein product: CSARDRGQVYNEQFF.

This clonotype was found a few times. The chain couples TRBV5-1 to TRBJ2-5, with 9 bases aligning to TRBD2. Germline V gene lookup returns CDR1 SGHRS and CDR2 YFSETQ. J gave up 3 bases and V 0 bases, and 6 bases lay outside the gene matches. CDR3 length: 16 residues. The DNA for the CDR3 is TGCGCCAGCAGCTTGGACGGCGGGGGGGCCAAAGAGACCCAGTACTTC. The encoded protein is CASSLDGGGAKETQYF.

Comments on this clonotype: The junction departs from germline at one end; a sequencing error may be responsible. The chain couples TRBV28 to TRBJ1-5; D is undetermined. The CDR3 runs 15 residues. The germline CDR1 and CDR2 sequences are MDHEN and SYDVKM. The DNA for the CDR3 is TGTGCCGGCAGCCTAACCCAGTATAGCAATCAGCCCCAGCATTTT. This encodes CAGSLTQYSNQPQHF.

V gene TRBV20-1 combines with J gene TRBJ2-7; D is uncertain. Germline V gives CDR1 DFQATT, CDR2 SNEGSKA (reference sequence). CDR3 length equals 11 residues. Between the trimmed V and J ends, which lost 7 bases and 5 bases, there was a span of 12 bases. CDR3 coding DNA: TGCAGTGTTTCCCGATTCGACGAGCAGTACTTC. Encoded protein: CSVSRFDEQYF.

The V call is TRBV7-2, the J call TRBJ2-3, with 7 nucleotides matching TRBD1. V was pared by 5 bases and J by 1 base, with 6 bases of the junction left unmatched. Germline values: CDR1 SGHTA, CDR2 FQGNSA. CDR3 length: 15 amino acids. In DNA form, the CDR3 reads TGTGCCAGCAGCGACCGACAGGGTGGCACAGATACGCAGTATTTT. Its protein product is CASSDRQGGTDTQYF.

This chain uses TRBV20-1 with TRBJ1-6; D is undetermined. CDR3 length: 13 amino acids. Germline loops: CDR1 DFQATT, CDR2 SNEGSKA (reference sequence). The germline V and J ends were trimmed by 0 bases and 14 bases, with 14 bases remaining between them. This chain's CDR3 is CSAREAPGTTLHF. In DNA, the CDR3 is TGCAGTGCTAGAGAGGCGCCGGGTACCACCCTCCACTTT.

In regard to this clonotype: One junction end does not reproduce the germline sequence, and a read error may be involved. The chain employs TRBV7-2 and TRBJ1-1, with a tentative D call TRBD1 (6 bases). Germline values: CDR1 SGHTA, CDR2 FQGNSA. The CDR3 spans 14 residues. DNA for the CDR3: TGCGCCAGCAGCCAGAGGGGGGGGAACACTGAAGCTTTCTTT. This sequence encodes CASSQRGGNTEAFF.

The rearrangement uses TRBV9 and TRBJ2-5, with 16 bases identical to TRBD2. This CDR3 is 18 amino acids long. CDR1 and CDR2 from the germline V gene are SGDLS and YYNGEE. V trimming: 0 bases; J trimming: 5 bases; junction bases outside the gene matches: 7. For the CDR3, the DNA is TGTGCCAGCAGCGTAGGAGGGACTAGCGGGGGGGCCTTGGAGACCCAGTACTTC. It translates to CASSVGGTSGGALETQYF.

The chain has TRBV5-1 and TRBJ1-2; TRBD1 agrees at 7 bases. Germline CDR1 is SGHRS and CDR2 is YFSETQ. This CDR3 has 14 residues. The J segment lost 8 bases and the V segment lost 3 bases, leaving 10 bases of the junction unmatched. CDR3 bases: TGCGCCAGCAGCTCACCCCAGGGGGAGGAGGGCTACACCTTC. It yields the protein CASSSPQGEEGYTF.

The chain has TRBV7-9 and TRBJ1-1; 8 bases agree with TRBD1. Germline loops: CDR1 SEHNR, CDR2 FQNEAQ (reference sequence). J gave up 6 bases and V 5 bases, and 8 bases lay outside the gene matches. There are 14 residues in the CDR3. CDR3 region: CASSKTGESPEAFF. The CDR3 coding sequence is TGTGCCAGCAGCAAGACAGGGGAGAGCCCTGAAGCTTTCTTT.

This clonotype was seen a handful of times. One end of the junction fails to match germline, which may point to a read error. The chain joins TRBV12-3 or TRBV12-4 to TRBJ2-1, with D unclear. The CDR3 contains 13 residues. CDR3 sequence: CASRLVLEDEQFF. CDR3 sequence (DNA): TGTGCCAGCCGTTTAGTCCTCGAGGATGAGCAGTTCTTC.

DNA of the CDR3: TGTGCCAGCAGCTTCACCGGGCCTTGGGAGGGCTACACCTTC. This sequence encodes CASSFTGPWEGYTF. The chain combines TRBV12-1 with TRBJ1-2. TRBV12-1 is annotated as a pseudogene. The CDR3 is 14 residues long.

The sample holds a few counts of this clonotype. The gene calls are TRBV24-1 and TRBJ1-4; D gene unclear. This CDR3 has 13 amino acids. Germline CDR1 and CDR2: KGHDR and SFDVKD. V was trimmed by 0 bases and J by 6 bases, leaving 4 bases between them. For the CDR3, the DNA is TGTGCCACCAGTGATTTGGGAGATGAAAAACTGTTTTTT. Translation gives CATSDLGDEKLFF.